This T cell receptor (beta chain) was sequenced during a study of CD8 T cells in ankylosing spondylitis. Using quantitative 5'-RACE with molecular barcodes, the authors made TCR beta libraries. TCRdb reprocessed the 5' RACE reads with MiXCR, giving one entry per CDR3 protein. The top ten clones hold roughly 4.6% of a sample with over 75,000 distinct CDR3 sequences, about 9.1% of them seen once. Whole-study results and caveats: What appeared characteristic of ankylosing spondylitis blood was a TCR beta motif of about eight highly homologous variants. Disease-linked clones displayed a CD8+ phenotype and appeared relatively rarely in peripheral blood. Reportedly, disease-linked clones are significantly enriched in ankylosing spondylitis patients' matched synovial fluid.

The germline gives CDR1 SGHRS, CDR2 YFSETQ. CDR3 length: 15 amino acids. V lost 9 bases to trimming and J lost 2 bases; unmatched junction nucleotides: 8. This clonotype was picked up many times. Its antigen is as yet unknown. The gene calls are TRBV5-1 and TRBJ2-5, with 12 bases aligning to TRBD2. The sample was blood, either unsorted or a sorted T cell fraction (not recorded which). This clonotype was sampled from a male donor with ankylosing spondylitis or in good health (not recorded which). The CDR3 is CATRPLAGGQETQYF. The CDR3 DNA reads as TGCGCCACCCGCCCCCTAGCGGGGGGGCAAGAGACCCAGTACTTC. Looking up the rest from reference TRBV5-1 and TRBJ2-5 gives the full variable domain: KAGVTQTPRYLIKTRGQQVTLSCSPISGHRSVSWYQQTPGQGLQFLFEYFSETQRNKGNFPGRFSGRQFSNSRSEMNVSTLELGDSALYLCATRPLAGGQETQYFGPGTRLLVL.